This TCR beta chain was sequenced for a study of Graves' ophthalmopathy and Graves' hyperthyroidism. At least ten counts were recorded for this clonotype. Its cognate antigen is unknown. Whole-study findings and limits: From stable hyperthyroidism, ophthalmopathy was separated by a 13-signature model with roughly 89% sensitivity and less than 83% specificity.

Germline assignment: CDR1 SGHVS and CDR2 FNYEAQ. V lost 5 bases to trimming and J lost 2 bases, with 13 bases between them. This CDR3 has 16 amino acids. Those donors who had ophthalmopathy presented with moderate-to-severe activity, a CAS of ≥3, a NOSPECS of ≥4 and a duration under 3 months. Clinicians made diagnoses from clinical symptoms, serum thyroxine, TRAb, thyroid ultrasound and orbital computed tomography. Isolation of PBMCs was performed using around 9.1 ml of fresh peripheral blood. Amplification of TCR beta CDR3 regions used RNA transcripts. HTBI primers were used in a first-round RT-PCR, which preceded a second-round multiplex PCR. TCRdb ran MiXCR on the multiplex PCR reads and lists one entry per CDR3 protein. The sample contains roughly 700,000 distinct CDR3 sequences, approximately 40% of which appear only once.

The chain links TRBV7-6 to TRBJ2-6; a weak D match, TRBD1 (5 bases). The clonotype was recovered from an adult man with Graves' ophthalmopathy. Sequencing was done on a sample of peripheral blood. The CDR3 loop is CASSGSGLAGANVLTF. The CDR3 nucleotides read TGTGCCAGCAGCGGATCAGGGCTTGCTGGGGCCAACGTCCTGACTTTC.